These 5 T cell receptor beta chains were sequenced from one sample in a study of shared clonotypes between healthy human individuals. The data were produced by immunoSEQ multiplex PCR, yet TCRdb's version contains in-frame clones alone and is incomplete. The sample shows about 490,000 clones, 60% to 80% of them seen only once. Sequencing used PBMCs. These receptors all come from a middle-aged woman in good health. Some clones in this sample may be carry-over from other donors' samples.

The V call is TRBV7-2, the J call TRBJ2-5; D not resolved. Germline CDR1 reads SGHTA; CDR2 reads FQGNSA. The CDR3 is 12 residues long. Trimming shortened V by 2 bases and J by 7 bases, and 8 bases separated the two germline ends. The CDR3 loop reads CASSLTPGTQYF. In DNA, the CDR3 is TGTGCCAGCAGCTTAACTCCCGGGACCCAGTACTTC.

This clone was picked up one time. V and J are TRBV4-2 and TRBJ1-4; tentative D call: TRBD1 (5 bases). This CDR3 contains 15 residues. The V and J ends lost 0 bases and 5 bases respectively, with 10 bases between them. Germline loops: CDR1 LGHNA, CDR2 YNFKEQ. In DNA form, the CDR3 reads TGTGCCAGCAGCCAAGACAGGGCAGAAAATGAAAAACTGTTTTTT. As protein: CASSQDRAENEKLFF.

The chain links TRBV27 to TRBJ2-5, with unresolved D. The CDR3 is 14 residues long. Trimming took off 0 bases at V and 5 bases at J, with 10 bases between the two ends. Germline CDR1 is MNHEY and CDR2 is SMNVEV (reference sequence). In DNA form, the CDR3 reads TGTGCCAGCAGTTTATCGTATCAGCACGAGACCCAGTACTTC. It yields the protein CASSLSYQHETQYF.

The rearrangement joins TRBV27 to TRBJ2-5; 11 positions agree with TRBD1. The closer fit of TRBJ2-7 to the DNA end suggests the J call may be wrong. There are 15 residues in the CDR3. CDR1 and CDR2 (germline): MNHEY, SMNVEV (reference sequence). CDR3 sequence reads: CASSIGQGASYEQYF. The CDR3 DNA reads as TGTGCCAGCAGCATCGGACAGGGGGCGTCCTACGAGCAGTACTTC.

This chain uses TRBV2 with TRBJ2-2; the D call may be TRBD1 or TRBD2 (6 bases each). This CDR3 contains 16 residues. In germline, CDR1 is SNHLY, CDR2 FYNNEI. V gave up 0 bases and J gave up 1 base, with 9 bases separating them. Here the CDR3 reads CASSEAGGLNTGELFF. DNA of the CDR3: TGTGCCAGCAGTGAAGCGGGGGGCCTGAACACCGGGGAGCTGTTTTTT. Looking up the rest from reference TRBV2 and TRBJ2-2 gives the full variable domain: EPEVTQTPSHQVTQMGQEVILRCVPISNHLYFYWYRQILGQKVEFLVSFYNNEISEKSEIFDDQFSVERPDGSNFTLKIRSTKLEDSAMYFCASSEAGGLNTGELFFGEGSRLTVL.